The rows below give T cell receptor beta chains drawn from one sample of a study of blood T cell repertoires in COVID-19. This table comes from immunoSEQ multiplex PCR, and its TCRdb copy is limited to in-frame clones, with some not included. This sample has 300,000 to 450,000 clones, with around 92% found just once. The sample taken for sequencing was peripheral blood. Receptors were obtained from a woman aged 25-40 years with COVID-19, enrolled during active disease. CDR3s include the opening cysteine and the closing phenylalanine or tryptophan. A D gene is named only where the DNA matches it firmly. Not every row has a clone size; where given, it reads once, few, many or a size class.

clone size: .; D gene: TRBD1; V gene: TRBV7-9; J gene: TRBJ2-7; CDR3 DNA: TGTGCCAGCAGCTTAGGCACAGGGGTGTACGAGCAGTACTTC; CDR3 protein: CASSLGTGVYEQYF
clone size: once; D gene: .; V gene: TRBV12-3/TRBV12-4; J gene: TRBJ2-1; CDR3 DNA: TGTGCCAGCAGTTTCTTGGAGGAACAGTTCTTC; CDR3 protein: CASSFLEEQFF
clone size: .; D gene: TRBD1; V gene: TRBV4-3; J gene: TRBJ2-1; CDR3 DNA: TGCGCCAGCAGCCAAACAAGGGGGCGTGGGGATGAGCAGTTCTTC; CDR3 protein: CASSQTRGRGDEQFF
clone size: .; D gene: .; V gene: TRBV10-2; J gene: TRBJ1-1; CDR3 DNA: TGCGCCACCGCCAGCCAACAGGGAAGCACTGAAGCTTTCTTT; CDR3 protein: CATASQQGSTEAFF
clone size: .; D gene: .; V gene: TRBV6-1; J gene: TRBJ1-1; CDR3 DNA: TGTGCCAGCAGTTTTATAATGAACACTGAAGCTTTCTTT; CDR3 protein: CASSFIMNTEAFF
clone size: .; D gene: TRBD2; V gene: TRBV5-4; J gene: TRBJ2-7; CDR3 DNA: TGTGCCAGCAGCTTGGCCCTAGCGGGGGGGTACGAGCAGTACTTC; CDR3 protein: CASSLALAGGYEQYF
clone size: .; D gene: TRBD2; V gene: TRBV11-2; J gene: TRBJ2-5; CDR3 DNA: TGTGCCAGCAGCTGGGGGAGGGGTCCCCAAGAGACCCAGTACTTC; CDR3 protein: CASSWGRGPQETQYF
clone size: few; D gene: TRBD1; V gene: TRBV2; J gene: TRBJ1-4; CDR3 DNA: TGTGCCAGCAGGGTCGACAGGGGTGCTAATGAAAAACTGTTTTTT; CDR3 protein: CASRVDRGANEKLFF
clone size: .; D gene: .; V gene: TRBV4-3; J gene: TRBJ2-1; CDR3 DNA: TGCGCCAGCAGCAAAACCATCTATAGCGAGACATCCTACAATGAGCAGTTCTTC; CDR3 protein: CASSKTIYSETSYNEQFF
clone size: .; D gene: TRBD2; V gene: TRBV4-3; J gene: TRBJ2-7; CDR3 DNA: TGCGCCAGCAGCCAAGAGGGACTAGCAGCGCAGTACTTC; CDR3 protein: CASSQEGLAAQYF
clone size: .; D gene: .; V gene: TRBV7-8; J gene: TRBJ2-1; CDR3 DNA: TGTGCCAGCAGCTCAACGAGGGGGGGTTGGTACAATGAGCAGTTCTTC; CDR3 protein: CASSSTRGGWYNEQFF
clone size: .; D gene: TRBD1; V gene: TRBV6-5; J gene: TRBJ2-5; CDR3 DNA: TGTGCCAGCATAATCCCAACAGGGGTCCAAGAGACCCAGTACTTC; CDR3 protein: CASIIPTGVQETQYF
clone size: few; D gene: TRBD1; V gene: TRBV3-1/TRBV3-2; J gene: TRBJ1-3; CDR3 DNA: TGTGCCAGCAGCCCCGGACAGGGGGCAGGGGTAAACACCATATATTTT; CDR3 protein: CASSPGQGAGVNTIYF
clone size: .; D gene: TRBD1; V gene: TRBV3-1/TRBV3-2; J gene: TRBJ2-7; CDR3 DNA: TGTGCCAGCAGCCAAGACCTAGGGGGCATCTCCCAGTACTTC; CDR3 protein: CASSQDLGGISQYF
clone size: .; D gene: TRBD2; V gene: TRBV7-9; J gene: TRBJ2-1; CDR3 DNA: TGTGCCAGCAGCTTAGATCTAGCGGGAGTAGACAAGGGTGAGCAGTTCTTC; CDR3 protein: CASSLDLAGVDKGEQFF
clone size: .; D gene: TRBD2; V gene: TRBV4-2; J gene: TRBJ2-1; CDR3 DNA: TGTGCCAGCAGCCAAGCTGGACTAGCGGGGGGAGGATCCTACAATGAGCAGTTCTTC; CDR3 protein: CASSQAGLAGGGSYNEQFF
clone size: .; D gene: TRBD1; V gene: TRBV28; J gene: TRBJ2-7; CDR3 DNA: TGTGCCAGCACTGAGACAGGGGGCCACGAGCAGTACTTC; CDR3 protein: CASTETGGHEQYF
clone size: .; D gene: .; V gene: TRBV29-1; J gene: TRBJ2-5; CDR3 DNA: TGCAGCGTTGACCCCCAGGCCCAGACCCAGTACTTC; CDR3 protein: CSVDPQAQTQYF
clone size: .; D gene: .; V gene: TRBV19; J gene: TRBJ1-5; CDR3 DNA: TGTGCCAGTAAAGGCACAGCCCTTATGTCCCAGCATTTT; CDR3 protein: CASKGTALMSQHF
clone size: .; D gene: .; V gene: TRBV7-9; J gene: TRBJ1-2; CDR3 DNA: TGTGCCAGCAGCTTAGCCGCCCGGGGGGTTGGCTATGGCTACACCTTC; CDR3 protein: CASSLAARGVGYGYTF
clone size: .; D gene: TRBD2; V gene: TRBV4-1; J gene: TRBJ2-2; CDR3 DNA: TGCGCCAGCAGCCAAGACGGGAGGGTTAGCTGGAACACCGGGGAGCTGTTTTTT; CDR3 protein: CASSQDGRVSWNTGELFF
clone size: .; D gene: .; V gene: TRBV5-1; J gene: TRBJ2-5; CDR3 DNA: TGCGCCAGCAGCTTGGGGACAAGTGAGACCCAGTACTTC; CDR3 protein: CASSLGTSETQYF
clone size: .; D gene: TRBD2; V gene: TRBV5-4; J gene: TRBJ2-3; CDR3 DNA: TGTGCCAGCAGCTCGAGAGGACTAGCGGCTAGCACAGATACGCAGTATTTT; CDR3 protein: CASSSRGLAASTDTQYF
clone size: .; D gene: TRBD2; V gene: TRBV19; J gene: TRBJ2-1; CDR3 DNA: TGTGCCAGTAGTACTACCCTATGGCGGGAGGGGGCCTACAATGAGCAGTTCTTC; CDR3 protein: CASSTTLWREGAYNEQFF
clone size: once; D gene: TRBD1; V gene: TRBV5-1; J gene: TRBJ1-1; CDR3 DNA: TGCGCCAGCAGCTCCCGGACAGGGGTTGAAGCTTTCTTT; CDR3 protein: CASSSRTGVEAFF
clone size: .; D gene: .; V gene: TRBV7-2; J gene: TRBJ2-1; CDR3 DNA: TGTGCCAGCAGCTTAGGTGACCCGGGGGTCAATGAGCAGTTCTTC; CDR3 protein: CASSLGDPGVNEQFF
clone size: .; D gene: .; V gene: TRBV6-5; J gene: TRBJ1-5; CDR3 DNA: TGTGCCAGCAGCTACAGTCCTAGCGGCAATCAGCCCCAGCATTTT; CDR3 protein: CASSYSPSGNQPQHF
clone size: .; D gene: .; V gene: TRBV4-2; J gene: TRBJ1-1; CDR3 DNA: TGTGCCAGCAGCCAAGATCCCCAGAATGAAGCTTTCTTT; CDR3 protein: CASSQDPQNEAFF
clone size: .; D gene: .; V gene: TRBV28; J gene: TRBJ2-3; CDR3 DNA: TGTGCCAGCAGTTCCCCCGGCGGCCAGCGCCCCACAGATACGCAGTATTTT; CDR3 protein: CASSSPGGQRPTDTQYF
clone size: once; D gene: TRBD2; V gene: TRBV4-3; J gene: TRBJ2-1; CDR3 DNA: TGCGCCAGCAGACACCTTGGATCGGGGGGCAATGAGCAGTTCTTC; CDR3 protein: CASRHLGSGGNEQFF
clone size: once; D gene: .; V gene: TRBV25-1; J gene: TRBJ1-2; CDR3 DNA: TGTGCCAGCAGGGCCCCGGGGGATGTCGTTAACTATGGCTACACCTTC; CDR3 protein: CASRAPGDVVNYGYTF
clone size: .; D gene: .; V gene: TRBV4-1; J gene: TRBJ2-1; CDR3 DNA: TGCGCCAGCAGCCAAGATAGCAACAACAATGAGCAGTTCTTC; CDR3 protein: CASSQDSNNNEQFF
clone size: .; D gene: .; V gene: TRBV11-3; J gene: TRBJ1-1; CDR3 DNA: TGTGCCAGCAGCCCCGGTACGCTTAACACTGAAGCTTTCTTT; CDR3 protein: CASSPGTLNTEAFF
clone size: .; D gene: TRBD1; V gene: TRBV4-3; J gene: TRBJ2-3; CDR3 DNA: TGCGCCAGCAGCCAGGGACAGAGAACAAGCACAGATACGCAGTATTTT; CDR3 protein: CASSQGQRTSTDTQYF
clone size: .; D gene: TRBD2; V gene: TRBV5-4; J gene: TRBJ2-3; CDR3 DNA: TGTGCCAGCAGAGTCGGGGGGGGCATGACAGATACGCAGTATTTT; CDR3 protein: CASRVGGGMTDTQYF
clone size: .; D gene: .; V gene: TRBV29-1; J gene: TRBJ2-7; CDR3 DNA: TGCAGCGTTGGAGCAGGGGACTCCTACGAGCAGTACTTC; CDR3 protein: CSVGAGDSYEQYF
clone size: .; D gene: TRBD2; V gene: TRBV6-6; J gene: TRBJ2-1; CDR3 DNA: TGTGCCACCGGGGAGCGGGGATTGGTGTTCTTC; CDR3 protein: CATGERGLVFF
clone size: once; D gene: .; V gene: TRBV6-2/TRBV6-3; J gene: TRBJ1-1; CDR3 DNA: TGTGCCAGCAGTTACTCGTCGCGGGGGGTTACTGAAGCTTTCTTT; CDR3 protein: CASSYSSRGVTEAFF
clone size: .; D gene: .; V gene: TRBV6-1; J gene: TRBJ1-3; CDR3 DNA: TGTGCCAGCAGTGAAGCAGGTGGAGCTGGAAACACCATATATTTT; CDR3 protein: CASSEAGGAGNTIYF
clone size: .; D gene: TRBD1; V gene: TRBV5-6; J gene: TRBJ1-4; CDR3 DNA: TGTGCCAGCAGCGAGACAGGGGGCAAAGAAAAACTGTTTTTT; CDR3 protein: CASSETGGKEKLFF
clone size: .; D gene: TRBD2; V gene: TRBV5-4; J gene: TRBJ2-5; CDR3 DNA: TGTGCCAGCAGCCCGCGGACTAGCGGGGGAGAAGAGACCCAGTACTTC; CDR3 protein: CASSPRTSGGEETQYF
clone size: .; D gene: .; V gene: TRBV7-9; J gene: TRBJ2-3; CDR3 DNA: TGTGCCAGCAGCTTAGCTGGGACCGGAGGGGATACGCAGTATTTT; CDR3 protein: CASSLAGTGGDTQYF
clone size: .; D gene: TRBD2; V gene: TRBV5-5; J gene: TRBJ2-7; CDR3 DNA: TGTGCCAGCAGCTCCCAACTCGGGACTAGCGGGGGTCCGGTTCGAAACGAGCAGTACTTC; CDR3 protein: CASSSQLGTSGGPVRNEQYF
clone size: .; D gene: TRBD1; V gene: TRBV5-6; J gene: TRBJ2-3; CDR3 DNA: TGTGCCAGCAGCTTGCGCGGGACAGGTCGCACAGATACGCAGTATTTT; CDR3 protein: CASSLRGTGRTDTQYF
clone size: .; D gene: TRBD1; V gene: TRBV28; J gene: TRBJ1-1; CDR3 DNA: TGTGCCAGCAGTTTCGACTACTGGACAGGGGCGGACACTGAAGCTTTCTTT; CDR3 protein: CASSFDYWTGADTEAFF
clone size: .; D gene: .; V gene: TRBV27; J gene: TRBJ1-5; CDR3 DNA: TGTACCTCTGGAGGGGTCAGTCAGCCCCAGCATTTT; CDR3 protein: CTSGGVSQPQHF
clone size: few; D gene: .; V gene: TRBV2; J gene: TRBJ2-7; CDR3 DNA: TGTGCCAGCAGTGAAACGGCAGGGGGGAGCTCCTACGAGCAGTACTTC; CDR3 protein: CASSETAGGSSYEQYF